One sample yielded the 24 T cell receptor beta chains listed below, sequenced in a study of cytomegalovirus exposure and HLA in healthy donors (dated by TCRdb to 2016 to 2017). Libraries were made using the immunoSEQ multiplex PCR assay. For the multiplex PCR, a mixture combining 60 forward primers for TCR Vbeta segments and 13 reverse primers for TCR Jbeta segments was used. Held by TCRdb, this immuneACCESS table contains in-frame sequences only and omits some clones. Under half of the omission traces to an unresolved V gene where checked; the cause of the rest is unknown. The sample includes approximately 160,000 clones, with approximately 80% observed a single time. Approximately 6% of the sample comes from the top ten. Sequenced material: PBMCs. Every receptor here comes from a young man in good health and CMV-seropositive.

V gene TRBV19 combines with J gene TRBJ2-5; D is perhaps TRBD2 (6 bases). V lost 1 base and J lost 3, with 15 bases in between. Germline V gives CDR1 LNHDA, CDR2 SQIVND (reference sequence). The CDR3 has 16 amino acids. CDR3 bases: TGTGCCAGTAGTATAGGGTGGCGGGGCGACGAAGAGACCCAGTACTTC. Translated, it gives CASSIGWRGDEETQYF. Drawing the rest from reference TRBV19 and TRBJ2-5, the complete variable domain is DGGITQSPKYLFRKEGQNVTLSCEQNLNHDAMYWYRQDPGQGLRLIYYSQIVNDFQKGDIAEGYSVSREKKESFPLTVTSAQKNPTAFYLCASSIGWRGDEETQYFGPGTRLLVL.

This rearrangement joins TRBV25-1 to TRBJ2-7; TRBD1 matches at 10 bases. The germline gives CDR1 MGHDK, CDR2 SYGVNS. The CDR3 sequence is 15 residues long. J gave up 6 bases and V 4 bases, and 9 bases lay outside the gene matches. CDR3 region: CASSVTGGFASEQYF. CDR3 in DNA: TGTGCCAGCAGTGTGACAGGGGGCTTCGCTTCCGAGCAGTACTTC.

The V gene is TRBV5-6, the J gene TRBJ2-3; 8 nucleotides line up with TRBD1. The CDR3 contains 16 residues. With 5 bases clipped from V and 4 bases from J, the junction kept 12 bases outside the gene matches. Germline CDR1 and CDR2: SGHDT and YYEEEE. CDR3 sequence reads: CASSPDRAVLSDTQYF. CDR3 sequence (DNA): TGTGCCAGCAGTCCGGACAGGGCCGTTTTATCAGATACGCAGTATTTT.

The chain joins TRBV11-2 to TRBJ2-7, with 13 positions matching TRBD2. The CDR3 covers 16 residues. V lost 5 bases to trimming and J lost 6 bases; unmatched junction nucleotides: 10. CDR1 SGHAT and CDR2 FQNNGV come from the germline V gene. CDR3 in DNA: TGTGCCAGCAGCACACCTACTAGCGGGAGGGTTTTCGAGCAGTACTTC. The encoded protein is CASSTPTSGRVFEQYF. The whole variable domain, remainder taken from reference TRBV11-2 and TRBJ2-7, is EAGVAQSPRYKIIEKRQSVAFWCNPISGHATLYWYQQILGQGPKLLIQFQNNGVVDDSQLPKDRFSAERLKGVDSTLKIQPAKLEDSAVYLCASSTPTSGRVFEQYFGPGTRLTVT.

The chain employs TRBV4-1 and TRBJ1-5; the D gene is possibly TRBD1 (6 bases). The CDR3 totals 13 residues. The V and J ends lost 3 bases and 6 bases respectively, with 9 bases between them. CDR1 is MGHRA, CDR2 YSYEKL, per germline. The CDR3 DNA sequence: TGCGCCAGCAGCCAGTTACAGGGTCAGCCCCAGCATTTT. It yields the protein CASSQLQGQPQHF.

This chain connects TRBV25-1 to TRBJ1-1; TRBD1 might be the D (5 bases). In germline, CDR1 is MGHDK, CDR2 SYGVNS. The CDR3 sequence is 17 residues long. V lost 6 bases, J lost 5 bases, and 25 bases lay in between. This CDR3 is CASSEKLSWGSKTEAFF. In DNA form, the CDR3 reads TGTGCCAGCAGCGAAAAACTTAGCTGGGGCAGTAAGACTGAAGCTTTCTTT.

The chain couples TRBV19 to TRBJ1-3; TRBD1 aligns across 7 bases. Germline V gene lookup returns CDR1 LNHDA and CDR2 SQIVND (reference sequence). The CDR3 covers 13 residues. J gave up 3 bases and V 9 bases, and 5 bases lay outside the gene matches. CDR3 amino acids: CASEGAVGNTIYF. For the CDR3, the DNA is TGTGCCAGCGAGGGGGCAGTTGGAAACACCATATATTTT.

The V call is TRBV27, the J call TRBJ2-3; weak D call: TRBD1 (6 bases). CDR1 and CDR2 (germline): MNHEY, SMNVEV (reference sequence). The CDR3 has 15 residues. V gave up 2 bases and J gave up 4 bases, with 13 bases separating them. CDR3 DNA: TGTGCCAGCAGTTTACTGGAAAAGGGGGCAGATACGCAGTATTTT. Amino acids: CASSLLEKGADTQYF.

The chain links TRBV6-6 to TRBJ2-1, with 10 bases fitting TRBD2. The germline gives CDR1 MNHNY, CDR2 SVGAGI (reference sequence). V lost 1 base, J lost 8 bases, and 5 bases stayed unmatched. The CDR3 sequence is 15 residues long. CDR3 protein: CASSYLSGGADEQFF. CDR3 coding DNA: TGTGCCAGCAGTTACTTGAGCGGGGGGGCCGATGAGCAGTTCTTC.

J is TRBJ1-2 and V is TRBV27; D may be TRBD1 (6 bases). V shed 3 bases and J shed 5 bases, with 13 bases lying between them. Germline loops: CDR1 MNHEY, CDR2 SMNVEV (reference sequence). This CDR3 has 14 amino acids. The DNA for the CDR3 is TGTGCCAGCAGTTTTGGCACAGGGCCATATGGCTACACCTTC. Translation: CASSFGTGPYGYTF.

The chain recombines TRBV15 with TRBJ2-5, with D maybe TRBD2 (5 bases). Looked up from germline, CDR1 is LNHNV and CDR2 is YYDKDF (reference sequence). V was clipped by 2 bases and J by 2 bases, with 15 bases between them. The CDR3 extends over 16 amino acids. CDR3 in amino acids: CATSRPGFVGQETQYF. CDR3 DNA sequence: TGTGCCACCAGCAGACCGGGATTTGTGGGGCAAGAGACCCAGTACTTC. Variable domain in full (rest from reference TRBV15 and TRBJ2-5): DAMVIQNPRYQVTQFGKPVTLSCSQTLNHNVMYWYQQKSSQAPKLLFHYYDKDFNNEADTPDNFQSRRPNTSFCFLDIRSPGLGDTAMYLCATSRPGFVGQETQYFGPGTRLLVL.

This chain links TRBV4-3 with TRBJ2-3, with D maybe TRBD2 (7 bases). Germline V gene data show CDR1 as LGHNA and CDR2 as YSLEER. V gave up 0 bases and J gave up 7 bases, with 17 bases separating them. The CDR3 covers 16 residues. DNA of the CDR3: TGCGCCAGCAGCCAAGATTCTGGGGGGGCTTGGAATACGCAGTATTTT. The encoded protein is CASSQDSGGAWNTQYF.

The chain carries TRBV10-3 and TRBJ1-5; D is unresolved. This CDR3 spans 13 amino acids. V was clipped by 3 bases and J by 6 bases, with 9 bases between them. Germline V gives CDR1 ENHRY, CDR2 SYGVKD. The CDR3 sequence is CAISEPGTQPQHF. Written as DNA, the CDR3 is TGTGCCATCAGTGAACCGGGAACTCAGCCCCAGCATTTT.

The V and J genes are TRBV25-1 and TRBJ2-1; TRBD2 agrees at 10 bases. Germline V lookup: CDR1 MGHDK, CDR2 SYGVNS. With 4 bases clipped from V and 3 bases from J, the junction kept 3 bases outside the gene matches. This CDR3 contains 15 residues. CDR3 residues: CASSVTSGIYNEQFF. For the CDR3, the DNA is TGTGCCAGCAGTGTAACTAGCGGGATCTACAATGAGCAGTTCTTC. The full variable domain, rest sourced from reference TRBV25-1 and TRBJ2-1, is EADIYQTPRYLVIGTGKKITLECSQTMGHDKMYWYQQDPGMELHLIHYSYGVNSTEKGDLSSESTVSRIRTEHFPLTLESARPSHTSQYLCASSVTSGIYNEQFFGPGTRLTVL.

The CDR3 loop reads CASAGTPNGEQFF. The CDR3 bases are TGTGCCAGTGCCGGGACACCGAATGGGGAGCAGTTCTTC. This chain joins TRBV27 and TRBJ2-1; a weak D match, TRBD1 (6 bases). Germline CDR1 reads MNHEY; CDR2 reads SMNVEV (reference sequence). Trimming removed 9 bases from V and 10 bases from J, with 19 bases in between. The CDR3 covers 13 residues.

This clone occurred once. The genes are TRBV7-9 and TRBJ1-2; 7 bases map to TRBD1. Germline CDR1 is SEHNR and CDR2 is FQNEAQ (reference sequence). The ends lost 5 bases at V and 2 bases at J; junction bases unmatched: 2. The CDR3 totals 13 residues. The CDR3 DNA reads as TGTGCCAGCAGCCCGACAGGGAACTATGGCTACACCTTC. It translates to CASSPTGNYGYTF.

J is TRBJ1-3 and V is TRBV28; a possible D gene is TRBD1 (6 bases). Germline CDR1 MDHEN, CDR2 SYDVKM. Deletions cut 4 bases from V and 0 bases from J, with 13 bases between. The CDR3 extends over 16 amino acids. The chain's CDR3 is CASSSWTESSGNTIYF. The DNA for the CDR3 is TGTGCCAGCAGTTCCTGGACAGAGAGCTCTGGAAACACCATATATTTT.

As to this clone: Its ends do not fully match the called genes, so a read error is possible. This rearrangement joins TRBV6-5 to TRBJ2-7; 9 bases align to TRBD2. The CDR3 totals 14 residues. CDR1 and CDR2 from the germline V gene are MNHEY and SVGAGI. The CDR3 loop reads CASSFDQAGGRPNF. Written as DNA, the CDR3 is TGTGCCAGCAGTTTCGACCAAGCGGGGGGCCGCCCAAATTTC.

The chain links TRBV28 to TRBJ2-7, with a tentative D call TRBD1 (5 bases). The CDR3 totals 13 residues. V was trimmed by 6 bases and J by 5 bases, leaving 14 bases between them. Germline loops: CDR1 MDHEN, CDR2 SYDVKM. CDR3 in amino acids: CASSTIRVDEQYF. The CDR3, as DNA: TGTGCCAGCAGCACTATCAGGGTCGACGAGCAGTACTTC. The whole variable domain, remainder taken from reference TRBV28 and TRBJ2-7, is DVKVTQSSRYLVKRTGEKVFLECVQDMDHENMFWYRQDPGLGLRLIYFSYDVKMKEKGDIPEGYSVSREKKERFSLILESASTNQTSMYLCASSTIRVDEQYFGPGTRLTVT.

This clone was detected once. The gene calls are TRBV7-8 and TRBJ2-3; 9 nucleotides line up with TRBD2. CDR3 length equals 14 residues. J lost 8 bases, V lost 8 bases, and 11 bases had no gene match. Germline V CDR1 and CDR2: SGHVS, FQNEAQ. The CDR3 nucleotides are TGTGCCAGCCTCCAGGCGGGGGGGTCCTTTACGCAGTATTTT. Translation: CASLQAGGSFTQYF. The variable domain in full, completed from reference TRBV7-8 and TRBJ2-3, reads GAGVSQSPRYKVAKRGQDVALRCDPISGHVSLFWYQQALGQGPEFLTYFQNEAQLDKSGLPSDRFFAERPEGSVSTLKIQRTQQEDSAVYLCASLQAGGSFTQYFGPGTRLTVL.

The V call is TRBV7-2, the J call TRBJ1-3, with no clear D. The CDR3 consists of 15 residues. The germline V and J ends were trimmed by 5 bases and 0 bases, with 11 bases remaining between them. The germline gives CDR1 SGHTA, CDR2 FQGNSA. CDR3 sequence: CASSRSVISGNTIYF. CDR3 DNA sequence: TGTGCCAGCAGCCGGAGTGTAATCTCTGGAAACACCATATATTTT. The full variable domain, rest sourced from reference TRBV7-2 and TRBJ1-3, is GAGVSQSPSNKVTEKGKDVELRCDPISGHTALYWYRQSLGQGLEFLIYFQGNSAPDKSGLPSDRFSAERTGGSVSTLTIQRTQQEDSAVYLCASSRSVISGNTIYFGEGSWLTVV.

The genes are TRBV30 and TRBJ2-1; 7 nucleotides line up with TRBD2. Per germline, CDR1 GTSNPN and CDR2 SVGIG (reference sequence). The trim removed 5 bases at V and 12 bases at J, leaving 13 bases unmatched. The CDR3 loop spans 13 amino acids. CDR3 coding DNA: TGTGCCTGGTCTAGCGGAGTGGAGGGTGCGCAGTTCTTC. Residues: CAWSSGVEGAQFF.

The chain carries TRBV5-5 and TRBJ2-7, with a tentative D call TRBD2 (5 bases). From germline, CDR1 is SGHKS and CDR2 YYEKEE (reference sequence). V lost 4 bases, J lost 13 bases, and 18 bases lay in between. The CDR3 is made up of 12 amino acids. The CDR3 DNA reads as TGTGCCAGCAGCCCTCGGACTGAAAAAATATACTTC. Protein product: CASSPRTEKIYF.

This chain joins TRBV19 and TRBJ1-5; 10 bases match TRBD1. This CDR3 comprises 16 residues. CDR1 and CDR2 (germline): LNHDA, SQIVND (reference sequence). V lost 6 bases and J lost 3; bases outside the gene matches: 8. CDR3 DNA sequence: TGTGCCAGTAGCCCCTCCGGGACAGGGGCCAATCAGCCCCAGCATTTT. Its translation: CASSPSGTGANQPQHF.